This is a list of T cell receptor beta chains from one sample in a study of graft-versus-host responses after intestinal transplantation. These receptors have no identified antigens. Some clones are missing from TCRdb's copy, which holds only in-frame ones; the method was immunoSEQ multiplex PCR. Seen here are about 120,000 clones, 85% to 95% observed once, and the top ten hold roughly 0.24%. The source material was unstimulated CD4+ T cells sorted from spleen or lymph node cells, sampled before transplant. Receptors were obtained from a human donor who was the organ donor for an intestinal transplant. Each CDR3 is given with its conserved first and last residue. A D gene is named only where the DNA matches it firmly. A row's size may be missing; if present it is once, few, many or a size class.

CDR3: CAWAGASLRETQYF
DNA: TGTGCCTGGGCCGGGGCTAGCCTGCGGGAGACCCAGTACTTC
size: -
D: -
V: TRBV30
J: TRBJ2-5

CDR3: CASSRGAGINQPQHF
DNA: TGTGCCAGCAGCCGAGGGGCAGGGATTAATCAGCCCCAGCATTTT
size: -
D: -
V: TRBV7-9
J: TRBJ1-5

CDR3: CASSATGFGHGYTF
DNA: TGTGCCAGTAGCGCCACAGGATTTGGACATGGCTACACCTTC
size: -
D: -
V: TRBV19
J: TRBJ1-2

CDR3: CASSYSRREPDTQYF
DNA: TGTGCCAGCAGTTACTCGCGGCGGGAACCAGATACGCAGTATTTT
size: -
D: -
V: TRBV6-6
J: TRBJ2-3

CDR3: CASSLFAGTGELFF
DNA: TGTGCCAGCAGCTTGTTTGCCGGGACCGGGGAGCTGTTTTTT
size: -
D: -
V: TRBV5-6
J: TRBJ2-2

CDR3: CASSYSLDGPTEEQFF
DNA: TGTGCCAGTAGTTATTCTCTGGACGGTCCCACTGAGGAGCAGTTCTTC
size: -
D: -
V: TRBV19
J: TRBJ2-1

CDR3: CAISSARSTDTQYF
DNA: TGTGCCATCAGTAGCGCAAGGAGCACAGATACGCAGTATTTT
size: -
D: -
V: TRBV10-3
J: TRBJ2-3

CDR3: CASSQQGLQTYEQYF
DNA: TGTGCCAGCAGTCAGCAGGGTTTACAGACCTACGAGCAGTACTTC
size: -
D: -
V: TRBV28
J: TRBJ2-7

CDR3: CASRAEGHSSYNEQFF
DNA: TGTGCCAGCAGAGCTGAGGGCCACAGCTCCTACAATGAGCAGTTCTTC
size: -
D: -
V: TRBV27
J: TRBJ2-1

CDR3: CASSLAVAGGYNEQFF
DNA: TGTGCCAGCAGCTTAGCGGTAGCGGGTGGGTACAATGAGCAGTTCTTC
size: once
D: TRBD2
V: TRBV7-9
J: TRBJ2-1

CDR3: CASSLDGNEQFF
DNA: TGTGCCAGCAGCCTAGACGGGAATGAGCAGTTCTTC
size: once
D: -
V: TRBV7-7
J: TRBJ2-1

CDR3: CASSRGLAGIYEQYF
DNA: TGTGCCAGCAGCCGGGGACTAGCGGGGATCTACGAGCAGTACTTC
size: once
D: TRBD2
V: TRBV11-1
J: TRBJ2-7

CDR3: CASSLRGGNYGYTF
DNA: TGTGCCAGCAGCTTAAGAGGGGGAAACTATGGCTACACCTTC
size: -
D: -
V: TRBV11-2
J: TRBJ1-2

CDR3: CASSEGRQKETQYF
DNA: TGTGCCAGCAGTGAGGGCAGGCAGAAAGAGACCCAGTACTTC
size: -
D: -
V: TRBV2
J: TRBJ2-5

CDR3: CASSVGRGSDLGNEQFF
DNA: TGTGCCAGCAGCGTAGGCCGCGGGAGTGATTTGGGGAATGAGCAGTTCTTC
size: -
D: TRBD2
V: TRBV9
J: TRBJ2-1

CDR3: CASSYRTVPANYGYTF
DNA: TGTGCCAGCAGCTACAGGACAGTCCCAGCTAACTATGGCTACACCTTC
size: -
D: -
V: TRBV2
J: TRBJ1-2

CDR3: CASSSGTSGRRRTGELFF
DNA: TGTGCCAGCAGCTCCGGGACTAGCGGGAGACGACGCACCGGGGAGCTGTTTTTT
size: -
D: TRBD2
V: TRBV7-2
J: TRBJ2-2

CDR3: CASSLASGQVYNEQFF
DNA: TGCGCCAGCAGCTTGGCCTCGGGACAGGTTTACAATGAGCAGTTCTTC
size: -
D: TRBD1
V: TRBV5-1
J: TRBJ2-1

CDR3: CASSLRFRGQEETQYF
DNA: TGTGCCAGCAGTTTGAGGTTTCGAGGACAAGAAGAGACCCAGTACTTC
size: -
D: -
V: TRBV27
J: TRBJ2-5

CDR3: CASSFSTTNEKLFF
DNA: TGTGCCAGCAGTTTTTCTACAACTAATGAAAAACTGTTTTTT
size: -
D: -
V: TRBV28
J: TRBJ1-4

CDR3: CASCTGGTEAFF
DNA: TGTGCCAGCTGTACAGGGGGGACTGAAGCTTTCTTT
size: -
D: TRBD1
V: TRBV28
J: TRBJ1-1

CDR3: CASSPPGGGYGYTF
DNA: TGTGCCAGCAGCCCCCCCGGGGGAGGCTATGGCTACACCTTC
size: once
D: -
V: TRBV28
J: TRBJ1-2

CDR3: CASSAYSLNEQFF
DNA: TGTGCCAGCAGTGCATACAGCCTGAATGAGCAGTTCTTC
size: few
D: -
V: TRBV25-1
J: TRBJ2-1